The clone carrying this TCR beta chain was detected a few times. Its specificity is unknown. This entry comes from a study of identical twins. Germline V gene lookup returns CDR1 MNHEY and CDR2 SVGEGT. Trimming pared 2 bases from V and 1 base from J, leaving 10 bases between. This CDR3 comprises 15 residues. The study, taken as a whole, reports: The presence of invariant MAIT and iNKT cells could partly confound analyses of zero-insertion sequences. Cross-sectional statistics underpinned the conclusions; the same donors were not followed.

Template switching (which added a universal primer site) was used, and cDNA carried unique molecular identifiers. TCRdb redid the calling of the 5' RACE reads with MiXCR, one entry per CDR3 protein. The table lists hundreds of thousands of distinct CDR3 sequences, approximately 13% of them singletons, with around 6.9% in the top ten. The same specimen was also included in a second study, on yellow fever vaccine responses in identical twins.

The V gene is TRBV6-2 or TRBV6-3, the J gene TRBJ2-3; no clear D. The sequence was obtained from a woman between 18 and 30 years old in good health. Sequences were obtained from CD8+ T cells sorted from blood. The DNA for the CDR3 is TGTGCCAGCAGTTACGTAAGGTGGGGCACAGATACGCAGTATTTT. This sequence encodes CASSYVRWGTDTQYF.